The clone carrying this TCR beta chain was detected once. The data belong to a study of blood T cell repertoires in COVID-19. Those enrolled in Seattle joined during active infection and were followed longitudinally afterward. Authors' methods: Estimation of nucleated cell counts was performed using reference gene primer amplification. Profiled with immunoSEQ multiplex PCR; TCRdb holds only in-frame clones, not every one. Clone size and V and J calls were adopted from that table, with D and trimming inferred from the DNA. The sample lists approximately 200,000 clones, about 84% occurring once. The CDR3 sequence is 17 residues long. Losses at the gene ends were 5 bases for V and 6 bases for J; bases not matched to a gene: 8. Germline loops: CDR1 SGHTA, CDR2 FQGNSA.

Sequencing input: peripheral blood. The chain employs TRBV7-2 and TRBJ2-1; 15 bases map to TRBD2. The sequence was obtained from a person aged 70 to 79 with COVID-19, enrolled during active disease. The CDR3 sequence: CASSGRGLAGGVNEQFF. The CDR3 bases are TGTGCCAGCAGCGGGAGAGGACTAGCGGGGGGGGTCAATGAGCAGTTCTTC.